This TCR beta chain was retrieved from a study of blood T cells in healthy people across ages. Study-wide findings and caveats: Higher naive T cell percentage went strongly together with higher TCR beta diversity. More naive CD4+ cells and higher diversity marked long-lived donors relative to aged donors.

Healthy individuals of Caucasian origin from Russia, aged about 6 to 90, served as donors. Next came a second PCR, run for roughly 6 to 11 cycles, which used a sample-barcoded 5' primer along with a J-beta primer mix. Each cDNA was tagged by a template-switch adaptor containing 12 random nucleotides. MiXCR, run by TCRdb on the 5' RACE reads, gives a single entry per CDR3 protein. The sample has under 800,000 distinct CDR3 sequences; about 40% are singletons. Concerning this clonotype: Its cognate antigen is unknown.

Germline V CDR1 and CDR2: SEHNR, FQNEAQ (reference sequence). CDR3 length equals 17 residues. J gave up 0 bases and V 5 bases, and 10 bases lay outside the gene matches. The rearrangement uses TRBV7-9 and TRBJ2-3; 8 bases are shared with TRBD2. The receptor's source is a woman aged 60-75 years in good health. Sequencing input: blood. The CDR3 DNA is TGTGCCAGCAGCCCCGGACTTAGCGGGGCAAGCACAGATACGCAGTATTTT. This gives the protein CASSPGLSGASTDTQYF.